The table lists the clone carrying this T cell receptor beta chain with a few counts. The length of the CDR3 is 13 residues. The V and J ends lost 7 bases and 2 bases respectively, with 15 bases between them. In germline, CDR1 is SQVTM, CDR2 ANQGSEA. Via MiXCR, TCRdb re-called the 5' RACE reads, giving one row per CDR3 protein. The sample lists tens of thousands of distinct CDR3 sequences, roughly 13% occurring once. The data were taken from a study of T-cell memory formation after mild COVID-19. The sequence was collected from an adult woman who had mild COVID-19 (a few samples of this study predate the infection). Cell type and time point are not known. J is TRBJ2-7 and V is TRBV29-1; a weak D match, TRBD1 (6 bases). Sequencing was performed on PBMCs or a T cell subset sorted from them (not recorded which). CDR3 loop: CSASGDRPYEQYF. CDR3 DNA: TGCAGCGCCTCGGGCGACAGGCCCTACGAGCAGTACTTC.